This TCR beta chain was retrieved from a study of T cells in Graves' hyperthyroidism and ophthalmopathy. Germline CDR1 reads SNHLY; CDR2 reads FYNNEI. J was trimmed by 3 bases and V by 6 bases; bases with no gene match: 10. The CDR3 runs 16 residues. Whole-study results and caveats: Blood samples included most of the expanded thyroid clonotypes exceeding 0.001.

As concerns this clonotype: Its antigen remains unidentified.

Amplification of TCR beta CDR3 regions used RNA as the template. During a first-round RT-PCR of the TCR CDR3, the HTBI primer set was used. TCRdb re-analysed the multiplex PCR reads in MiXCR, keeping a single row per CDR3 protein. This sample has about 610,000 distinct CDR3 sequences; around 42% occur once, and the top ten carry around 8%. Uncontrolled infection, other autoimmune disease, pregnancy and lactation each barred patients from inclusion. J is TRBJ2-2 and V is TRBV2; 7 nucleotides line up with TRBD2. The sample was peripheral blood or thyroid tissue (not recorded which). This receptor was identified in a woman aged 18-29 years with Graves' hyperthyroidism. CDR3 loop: CASRLGGKVDTGELFF. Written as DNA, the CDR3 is TGTGCCAGCAGACTGGGGGGGAAGGTGGACACCGGGGAGCTGTTTTTT.